The clone carrying this TCR beta chain was detected many times. This specimen belongs to a study of identical twins. TCRdb independently ran MiXCR on the 5' RACE reads; one entry per CDR3 protein. The table includes about 520,000 distinct CDR3 sequences, 20% to 25% detected once. The same sample was also studied in work on T cells expressing NK-cell markers. Per that paper: T cells sorted in several experiments were restricted to alpha-beta TCR T cells by an anti-gamma-delta TCR antibody.

Sequencing used CD4+ T cells sorted from blood. The receptor's source is a woman aged 18-35 years in good health.

The CDR3 nucleotides read TGTGCCAGCAGTTACGGGGGAACTGGGGCCAACGTCCTGACTTTC. It specifies CASSYGGTGANVLTF. The J gene is TRBJ2-6, the V gene TRBV6-5; either TRBD1 or TRBD2 may supply D (5 bases each). Germline V CDR1 and CDR2: MNHEY, SVGAGI. The ends were cut back, 2 bases at V and 2 bases at J, with 7 bases in the middle. The CDR3 has 15 residues.